Listed here is a single T cell receptor beta chain. Its specificity is not known. This CDR3 contains 18 residues. Germline CDR1 reads LGHNA; CDR2 reads YNFKEQ. V lost 0 bases and J lost 4, with 19 bases in between. Regarding time point: week 11, during vaccination. Vaccination comprised doses that each held 300 ug of mutant IDH1 20-mer peptide, plus topical imiquimod. The sample comes from a study of a mutant IDH1 vaccine in newly diagnosed glioma. Across the whole study: The study gave patients eight vaccinations in weeks 1, 3, 5, 7, 11, 15, 19, 23. Beginning 4-6 weeks after radiotherapy alone, or with temozolomide cycles, vaccination took place.

TCRdb's copy holds only in-frame clones and misses some; the assay was immunoSEQ multiplex PCR. The table lists 57,000 or so clones, under 85% of them singletons. This sequence joins TRBV4-2 and TRBJ2-1; D gene unclear. The sequence was obtained from a man aged 25 to 45 with glioma. This sample comprised PBMCs, obtained from a glioma patient whose treatment included an IDH1 peptide vaccine. This chain's CDR3 is CASSQENLGSLGYNEQFF. The CDR3 coding sequence is TGTGCCAGCAGCCAAGAGAATTTGGGTTCCTTGGGTTACAATGAGCAGTTCTTC.